This T cell receptor beta chain was found in a study of blood T cell repertoires in COVID-19. Study as a whole: Some COVID-19 samples were acute and others convalescent; all came from the United States, Italy and Spain. T cells, B-cell-depleted T cells, or PBMCs provided the cDNA or gDNA that served as material.

In the authors' methods: Reference gene primers were amplified, and this amplification served to estimate nucleated cell counts. Using immunoSEQ multiplex PCR, the repertoire was profiled, and TCRdb retains in-frame clones only, with some absent. V and J calls plus clone size are reproduced from that table; the DNA served to infer D and trimming. The table records roughly 180,000 clones, approximately 90% of them present only once. The clonotype comes from a woman in her thirties with acute or convalescent COVID-19. Sequenced material: peripheral blood.

For the CDR3, the DNA is TGTGCCAGCAGCAAGGTCGGGTACTCTACGAGCCAGTACTTC. Translation: CASSKVGYSTSQYF. V gene TRBV5-6 combines with J gene TRBJ2-7; D gene ambiguous. V lost 4 bases, J lost 10 bases, and 21 bases lay in between. Germline CDR1 and CDR2: SGHDT and YYEEEE. The CDR3 spans 14 residues.